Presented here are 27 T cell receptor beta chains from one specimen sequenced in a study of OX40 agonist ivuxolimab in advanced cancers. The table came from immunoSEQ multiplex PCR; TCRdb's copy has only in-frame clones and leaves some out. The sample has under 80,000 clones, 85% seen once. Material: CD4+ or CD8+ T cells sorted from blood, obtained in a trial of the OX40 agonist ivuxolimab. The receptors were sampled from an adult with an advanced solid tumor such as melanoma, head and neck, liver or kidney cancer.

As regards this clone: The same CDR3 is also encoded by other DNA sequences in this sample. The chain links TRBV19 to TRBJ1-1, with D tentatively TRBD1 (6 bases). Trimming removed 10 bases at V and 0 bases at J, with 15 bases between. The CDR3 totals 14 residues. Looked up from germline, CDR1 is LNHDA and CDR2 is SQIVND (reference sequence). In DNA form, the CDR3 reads TGTGCCACTGGAAGGGGGGTGATGAACACTGAAGCTTTCTTT. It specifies CATGRGVMNTEAFF.

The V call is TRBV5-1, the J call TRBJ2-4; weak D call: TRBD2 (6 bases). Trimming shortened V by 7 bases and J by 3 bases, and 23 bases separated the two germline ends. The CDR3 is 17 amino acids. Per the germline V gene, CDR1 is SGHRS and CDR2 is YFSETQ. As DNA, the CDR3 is TGCGCCAGCTCGGTTGGAGGGGCATATGGGGACAAAAACATTCAGTACTTC. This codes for CASSVGGAYGDKNIQYF.

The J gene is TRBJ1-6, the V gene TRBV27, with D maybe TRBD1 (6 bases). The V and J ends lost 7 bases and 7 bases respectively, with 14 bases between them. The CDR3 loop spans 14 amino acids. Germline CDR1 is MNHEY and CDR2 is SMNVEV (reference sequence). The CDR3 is CASTSLTGNSPLHF. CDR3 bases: TGTGCCAGCACCTCCTTAACAGGGAATTCACCCCTCCACTTT.

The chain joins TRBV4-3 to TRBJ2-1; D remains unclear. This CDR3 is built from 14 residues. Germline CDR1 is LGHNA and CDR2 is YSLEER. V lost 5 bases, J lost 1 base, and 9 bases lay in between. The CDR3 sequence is CASSEVGSYNEQFF. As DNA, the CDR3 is TGCGCCAGCAGCGAGGTAGGGTCCTACAATGAGCAGTTCTTC.

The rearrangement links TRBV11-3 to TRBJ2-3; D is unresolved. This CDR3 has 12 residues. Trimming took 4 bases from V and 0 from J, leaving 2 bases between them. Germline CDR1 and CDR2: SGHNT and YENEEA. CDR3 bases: TGTGCCAGCAGCTGGAGCACAGATACGCAGTATTTT. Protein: CASSWSTDTQYF.

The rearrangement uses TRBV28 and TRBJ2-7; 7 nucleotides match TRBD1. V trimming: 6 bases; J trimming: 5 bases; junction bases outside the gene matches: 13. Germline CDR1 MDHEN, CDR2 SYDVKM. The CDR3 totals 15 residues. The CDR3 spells CASRRAGTASHEQYF. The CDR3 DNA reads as TGTGCCAGCAGGCGTGCCGGGACAGCCTCACACGAGCAGTACTTC.

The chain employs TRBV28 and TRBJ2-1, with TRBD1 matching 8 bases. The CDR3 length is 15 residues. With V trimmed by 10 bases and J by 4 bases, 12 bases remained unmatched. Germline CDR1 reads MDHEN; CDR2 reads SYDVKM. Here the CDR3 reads CATATWTGRYNEQFF. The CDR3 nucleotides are TGTGCCACCGCCACTTGGACAGGGAGGTACAATGAGCAGTTCTTC. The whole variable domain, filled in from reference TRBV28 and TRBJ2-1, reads DVKVTQSSRYLVKRTGEKVFLECVQDMDHENMFWYRQDPGLGLRLIYFSYDVKMKEKGDIPEGYSVSREKKERFSLILESASTNQTSMYLCATATWTGRYNEQFFGPGTRLTVL.

CDR3 amino acids: CASRAGDLGNQPQHF. CDR3 nucleotide sequence: TGTGCCAGCAGAGCTGGCGACTTGGGCAATCAGCCCCAGCATTTT. V is TRBV28 and J is TRBJ1-5; D is undetermined. This CDR3 region has 15 residues. CDR1 MDHEN and CDR2 SYDVKM come from the germline V gene. Deletions cut 6 bases from V and 2 bases from J, with 14 bases between.

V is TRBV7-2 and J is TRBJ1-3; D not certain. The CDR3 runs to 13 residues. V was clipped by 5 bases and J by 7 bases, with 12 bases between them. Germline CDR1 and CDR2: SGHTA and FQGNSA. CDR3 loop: CASSQGRANTIYF. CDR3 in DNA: TGTGCCAGCAGCCAAGGGAGGGCCAACACCATATATTTT.

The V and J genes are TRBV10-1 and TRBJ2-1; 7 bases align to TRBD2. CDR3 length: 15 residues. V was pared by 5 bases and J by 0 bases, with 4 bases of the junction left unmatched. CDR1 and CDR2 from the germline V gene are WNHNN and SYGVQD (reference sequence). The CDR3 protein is CASSPIAGSYNEQFF. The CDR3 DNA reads TGCGCCAGCAGTCCCATAGCGGGCTCCTACAATGAGCAGTTCTTC.

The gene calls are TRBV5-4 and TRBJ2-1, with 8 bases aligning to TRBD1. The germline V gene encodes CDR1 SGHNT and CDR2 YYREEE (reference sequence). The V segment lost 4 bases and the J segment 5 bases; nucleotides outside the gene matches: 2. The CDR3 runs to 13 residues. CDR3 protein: CASSQGQDNEQFF. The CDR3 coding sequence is TGTGCCAGCAGCCAGGGACAGGACAATGAGCAGTTCTTC.

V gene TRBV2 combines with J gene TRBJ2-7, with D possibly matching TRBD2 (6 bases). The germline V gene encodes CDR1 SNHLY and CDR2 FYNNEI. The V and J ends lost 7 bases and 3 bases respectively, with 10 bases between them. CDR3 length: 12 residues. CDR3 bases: TGTGCCAGCAAGGAGGGTATCTACGAGCAGTACTTC. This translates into CASKEGIYEQYF.

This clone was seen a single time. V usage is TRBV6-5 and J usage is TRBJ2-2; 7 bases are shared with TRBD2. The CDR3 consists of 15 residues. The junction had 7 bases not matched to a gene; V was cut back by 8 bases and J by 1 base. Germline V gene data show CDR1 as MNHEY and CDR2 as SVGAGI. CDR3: CASLLGGGNTGELFF. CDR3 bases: TGTGCCAGCTTGCTCGGCGGGGGGAACACCGGGGAGCTGTTTTTT.

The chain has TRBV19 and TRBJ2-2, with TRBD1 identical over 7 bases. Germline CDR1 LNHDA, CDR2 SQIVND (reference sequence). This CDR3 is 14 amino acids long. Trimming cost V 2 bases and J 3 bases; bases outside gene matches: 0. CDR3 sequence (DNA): TGTGCCAGTAGTATACAGGGGGACACCGGGGAGCTGTTTTTT. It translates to CASSIQGDTGELFF.

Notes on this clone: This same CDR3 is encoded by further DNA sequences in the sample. In DNA form, the CDR3 reads TGTGCCAGCTCGCCGGGACAGTTATACGAGCAGTACTTC. This encodes CASSPGQLYEQYF. The J gene is TRBJ2-7, the V gene TRBV18; 7 bases are shared with TRBD1. The CDR3 has 13 amino acids. Germline-derived CDR1 and CDR2 are KGHSH and LQKENI. Losses at the gene ends were 6 bases for V and 4 bases for J; bases not matched to a gene: 6.

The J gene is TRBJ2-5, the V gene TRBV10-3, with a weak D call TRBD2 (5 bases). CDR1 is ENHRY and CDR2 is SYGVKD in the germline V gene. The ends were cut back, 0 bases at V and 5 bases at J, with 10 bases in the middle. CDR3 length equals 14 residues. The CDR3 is CAISESPGMETQYF. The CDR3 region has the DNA TGTGCCATCAGTGAGTCGCCGGGAATGGAGACCCAGTACTTC.

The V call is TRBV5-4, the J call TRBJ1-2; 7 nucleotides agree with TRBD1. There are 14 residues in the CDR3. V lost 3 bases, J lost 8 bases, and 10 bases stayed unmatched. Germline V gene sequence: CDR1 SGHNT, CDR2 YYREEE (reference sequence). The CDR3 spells CASSSGTTGTGYTF. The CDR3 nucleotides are TGTGCCAGCAGCTCCGGAACGACAGGGACGGGCTACACCTTC.

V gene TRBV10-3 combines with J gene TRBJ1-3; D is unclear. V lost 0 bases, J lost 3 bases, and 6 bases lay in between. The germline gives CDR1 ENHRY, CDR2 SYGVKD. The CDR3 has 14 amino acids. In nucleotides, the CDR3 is TGTGCCATCAGTGAGTCGAGGAATGGAAACACCATATATTTT. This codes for CAISESRNGNTIYF.

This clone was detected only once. In DNA, the CDR3 is TGTGCCAGCAGCCAAGGATCCTTCCAGGGCGAGACCCAGTACTTC. Translation: CASSQGSFQGETQYF. V is TRBV14 and J is TRBJ2-5, with D possibly matching TRBD1 (5 bases). CDR3 length equals 15 residues. With 1 base removed from V and 5 bases from J, the gap between germline ends came to 14 bases. Per the germline V gene, CDR1 is SGHDN and CDR2 is FVKESK.

The CDR3 spells CASSQDRRETQYF. CDR3 in DNA: TGTGCCAGCAGCCAAGACAGGCGGGAGACCCAGTACTTC. V is TRBV7-6 and J is TRBJ2-5; D perhaps matches TRBD1 (6 bases). V dropped 5 bases and J dropped 5 bases, with 12 bases sitting between them. Germline values: CDR1 SGHVS, CDR2 FNYEAQ. The CDR3 extends over 13 amino acids.

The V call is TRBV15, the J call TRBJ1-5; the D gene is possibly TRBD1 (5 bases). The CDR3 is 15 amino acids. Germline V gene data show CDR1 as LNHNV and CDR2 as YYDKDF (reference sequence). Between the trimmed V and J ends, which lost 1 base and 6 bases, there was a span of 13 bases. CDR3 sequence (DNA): TGTGCCACCAGCAGAGCCGTCAGGGACGGTCAGCCCCAGCATTTT. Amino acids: CATSRAVRDGQPQHF.

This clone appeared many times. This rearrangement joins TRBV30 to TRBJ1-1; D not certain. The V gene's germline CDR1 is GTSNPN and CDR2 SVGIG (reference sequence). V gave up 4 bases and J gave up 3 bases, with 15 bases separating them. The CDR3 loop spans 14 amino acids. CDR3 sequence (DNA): TGTGCCTGGAAACGGCAGGTTTTGTACACTGAAGCTTTCTTT. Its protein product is CAWKRQVLYTEAFF.

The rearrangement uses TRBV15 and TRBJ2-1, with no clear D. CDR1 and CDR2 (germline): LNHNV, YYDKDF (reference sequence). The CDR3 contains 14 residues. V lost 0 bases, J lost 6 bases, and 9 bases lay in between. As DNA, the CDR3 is TGTGCCACCAGCAGAGATTCCCAAGCCAATGAGCAGTTCTTC. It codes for CATSRDSQANEQFF.

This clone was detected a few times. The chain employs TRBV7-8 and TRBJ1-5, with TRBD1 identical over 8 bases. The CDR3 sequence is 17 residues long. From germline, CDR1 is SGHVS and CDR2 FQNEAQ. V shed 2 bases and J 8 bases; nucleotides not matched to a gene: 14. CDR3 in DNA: TGTGCCAGCAGCTTACGGTCGGGGACAGGACAATGGAAGCCCCAGCATTTT. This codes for CASSLRSGTGQWKPQHF.

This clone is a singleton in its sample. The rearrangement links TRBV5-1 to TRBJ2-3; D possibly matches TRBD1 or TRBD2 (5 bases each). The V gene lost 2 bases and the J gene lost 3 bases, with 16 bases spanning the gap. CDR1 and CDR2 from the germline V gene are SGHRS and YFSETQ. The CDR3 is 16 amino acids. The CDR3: CASSFRGHESTDTQYF. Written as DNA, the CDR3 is TGCGCCAGCAGCTTCCGGGGCCACGAGTCGACAGATACGCAGTATTTT.

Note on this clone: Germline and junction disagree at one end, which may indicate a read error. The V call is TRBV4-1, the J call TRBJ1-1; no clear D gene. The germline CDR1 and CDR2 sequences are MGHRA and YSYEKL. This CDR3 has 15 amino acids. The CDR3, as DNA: TGCGCCAGCAGACAAGGCTTCGGGCAGCGCACTGAAGCTTTCTTT. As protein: CASRQGFGQRTEAFF.

The CDR3 sequence: CASKVTANQPQHF. The CDR3 DNA is TGTGCCAGTAAGGTAACGGCCAATCAGCCCCAGCATTTT. This sequence joins TRBV19 and TRBJ1-5; D gene uncertain. Germline-derived CDR1 and CDR2 are LNHDA and SQIVND (reference sequence). Trimming removed 7 bases at V and 3 bases at J, with 10 bases between. The CDR3 has 13 residues.